This TCR beta chain appears in the sequencing data of a study of blood T cell repertoires in COVID-19. This clone turned up a few times. The table came from immunoSEQ multiplex PCR; TCRdb's copy has only in-frame clones and leaves some out. The sample has more than 150,000 clones, around 84% seen once. The CDR3 sequence is 15 residues long. Germline V lookup: CDR1 LGHDT, CDR2 YNNKEL (reference sequence). V was clipped by 2 bases and J by 4 bases; unmatched bases: 7. The TCR was taken from a woman aged 45-60 years who had recovered from COVID-19. Source material: PBMCs or T cells enriched from blood (not recorded which). The chain employs TRBV3-1 (or the pseudogene TRBV3-2) and TRBJ2-7, with 8 bases fitting TRBD2. DNA of the CDR3: TGTGCCAGCAGCCAACTTGGGGGCGGGGGGTACGAGCAGTACTTC. This encodes CASSQLGGGGYEQYF.